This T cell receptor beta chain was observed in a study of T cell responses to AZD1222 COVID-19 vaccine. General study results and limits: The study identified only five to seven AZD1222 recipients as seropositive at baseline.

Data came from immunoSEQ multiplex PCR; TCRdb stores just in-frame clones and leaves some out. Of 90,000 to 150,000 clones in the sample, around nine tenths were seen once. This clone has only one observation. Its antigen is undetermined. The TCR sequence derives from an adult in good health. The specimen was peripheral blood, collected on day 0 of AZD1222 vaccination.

The CDR3 protein is CASTVAGINQPQHF. CDR3 coding DNA: TGTGCCAGCACGGTGGCAGGGATCAATCAGCCCCAGCATTTT. The J gene is TRBJ1-5, the V gene TRBV2, with D possibly TRBD1 on 5 matching bases. CDR1 is SNHLY, CDR2 FYNNEI, per germline. Trimming took off 7 bases at V and 3 bases at J, with 13 bases between the two ends. This CDR3 is built from 14 residues.